The next 19 T cell receptor beta chains were all read from a single sample in a study of patients and donors after allogeneic stem cell transplantation. Via MiXCR, TCRdb re-called the RT-PCR reads, giving one row per CDR3 protein. The profile covers about a million distinct CDR3 sequences, with roughly 17% appearing a single time and 6% taken by the ten largest. The sample consisted of blood, either unsorted or a sorted T cell fraction (not recorded which). These receptors came from a human donor who was either an allogeneic HSCT recipient or a stem cell or donor lymphocyte infusion donor (not recorded which). It is not recorded whose cells these are; they may come from a transplant donor.

This clonotype has more than one count but fewer than ten. The J gene is TRBJ2-2, the V gene TRBV2, with unresolved D. Germline-derived CDR1 and CDR2 are SNHLY and FYNNEI. V shed 0 bases and J shed 6 bases, with 11 bases lying between them. The CDR3 runs to 15 residues. The CDR3 spells CASSEALTSPGELFF. The CDR3 DNA reads as TGTGCCAGCAGTGAAGCGCTGACAAGTCCCGGGGAGCTGTTTTTT.

The V call is TRBV6-1, the J call TRBJ1-5; perhaps TRBD1 as D (6 bases). The CDR3 contains 13 residues. Germline lookup yields CDR1 MNHNS and CDR2 SASEGT. V lost 6 bases and J 11 bases, leaving 17 bases between the germline ends. The DNA for the CDR3 is TGTGCCAGCAGGAATCAAGGGGGGGGGGCCCAGCATTTT. Protein sequence: CASRNQGGGAQHF.

V gene TRBV11-2 combines with J gene TRBJ2-3, with 16 bases that match TRBD2. CDR1 and CDR2 (germline): SGHAT, FQNNGV. V dropped 5 bases and J dropped 0; count of bases not matched to a gene: 5. The CDR3 sequence is 18 residues long. CDR3 sequence (DNA): TGTGCCAGCAGCCCCGGGACTAGCGGGGGGGCTAGCACAGATACGCAGTATTTT. Amino acids: CASSPGTSGGASTDTQYF.

The chain joins TRBV4-3 to TRBJ2-1, with 9 bases fitting TRBD1. V lost 1 base to trimming and J lost 8 bases; unmatched junction nucleotides: 9. Germline assignment: CDR1 LGHNA and CDR2 YSLEER. CDR3 length: 16 amino acids. The CDR3 DNA is TGCGCCAGCAGCCAAGGCCCGGGACAGGGAATCCATGAGCAGTTCTTC. It codes for CASSQGPGQGIHEQFF.

The chain combines TRBV29-1 with TRBJ2-3; D remains ambiguous. The germline CDR1 and CDR2 sequences are SQVTM and ANQGSEA. Trimming took off 3 bases at V and 5 bases at J, with 15 bases between the two ends. The CDR3 consists of 14 residues. The CDR3 sequence is CSVDRASSGDTQYF. The CDR3 nucleotides read TGCAGCGTTGATCGGGCCAGCTCAGGAGATACGCAGTATTTT.

This chain links TRBV7-2 with TRBJ1-2; 8 nucleotides match TRBD1. From germline, CDR1 is SGHTA and CDR2 FQGNSA. This CDR3 is built from 15 residues. The J segment lost 2 bases and the V segment lost 4 bases, leaving 6 bases of the junction unmatched. The CDR3 nucleotides are TGTGCCAGCAGCTACGGGACAGGAAGAAACTATGGCTACACCTTC. Its protein product is CASSYGTGRNYGYTF. Drawing the rest from reference TRBV7-2 and TRBJ1-2, the complete variable domain is GAGVSQSPSNKVTEKGKDVELRCDPISGHTALYWYRQSLGQGLEFLIYFQGNSAPDKSGLPSDRFSAERTGGSVSTLTIQRTQQEDSAVYLCASSYGTGRNYGYTFGSGTRLTVV.

This clonotype was detected a few times. The chain couples TRBV5-1 to TRBJ1-1; D possibly corresponds to TRBD1 (5 bases). The germline V and J ends were trimmed by 0 bases and 3 bases, with 9 bases remaining between them. Germline V gives CDR1 SGHRS, CDR2 YFSETQ. This CDR3 region has 14 residues. The DNA of the CDR3 is TGCGCCAGCAGCTTGGTAGGGGTGGACACTGAAGCTTTCTTT. Protein: CASSLVGVDTEAFF.

V gene TRBV7-8 combines with J gene TRBJ1-1, with no clear D. Trimming removed 2 bases from V and 1 base from J, with 8 bases in between. Looked up from germline, CDR1 is SGHVS and CDR2 is FQNEAQ. The CDR3 totals 14 residues. CDR3 amino acids: CASSLPVSNTEAFF. Here the CDR3 DNA reads TGTGCCAGCAGCTTACCAGTTTCGAACACTGAAGCTTTCTTT.

This chain connects TRBV6-1 to TRBJ1-5; D uncertain. V lost 2 bases, J lost 4 bases, and 15 bases lay in between. CDR1 and CDR2 from the germline V gene are MNHNS and SASEGT. This CDR3 region has 16 residues. The CDR3 protein is CASSELMLQRNQPQHF. As DNA, the CDR3 is TGTGCCAGCAGTGAATTAATGCTACAGAGAAATCAGCCCCAGCATTTT.

The rearrangement links TRBV25-1 to TRBJ2-7, with unresolved D. Germline CDR1 is MGHDK and CDR2 is SYGVNS. Trimming shortened V by 6 bases and J by 6 bases, and 15 bases separated the two germline ends. The length of the CDR3 is 13 residues. The CDR3 spells CASSPLRLPEQYF. The CDR3 bases are TGTGCCAGCAGCCCTTTGCGACTCCCCGAGCAGTACTTC.

The gene calls are TRBV5-1 and TRBJ2-5; no definite D call. This CDR3 comprises 15 residues. The germline CDR1 and CDR2 sequences are SGHRS and YFSETQ. Trimming cost V 4 bases and J 1 base, with 14 bases left between them. The CDR3 DNA reads as TGCGCCAGCAGCCCACGTAGCACCTCCCAAGAGACCCAGTACTTC. Encoded protein: CASSPRSTSQETQYF. The entire variable domain, with the rest obtained from reference TRBV5-1 and TRBJ2-5, is as follows: KAGVTQTPRYLIKTRGQQVTLSCSPISGHRSVSWYQQTPGQGLQFLFEYFSETQRNKGNFPGRFSGRQFSNSRSEMNVSTLELGDSALYLCASSPRSTSQETQYFGPGTRLLVL.

The chain links TRBV7-3 to TRBJ2-1, with 11 bases fitting TRBD2. The CDR3 loop spans 15 amino acids. V shed 5 bases, J shed 5 bases, and the junction held 5 bases outside the gene matches. The V gene's germline CDR1 is SGHTA and CDR2 FQGTGA. CDR3 coding DNA: TGTGCCAGCAGCCTACTAGCGGGGGCGGACAATGAGCAGTTCTTC. This gives the protein CASSLLAGADNEQFF.

The rearrangement uses TRBV2 and TRBJ2-7, with 11 nucleotides matching TRBD2. From germline, CDR1 is SNHLY and CDR2 FYNNEI. There are 15 residues in the CDR3. J was trimmed by 6 bases and V by 1 base; bases with no gene match: 5. CDR3 sequence: CASSEVAGGPSEQYF. CDR3 coding DNA: TGTGCCAGCAGTGAAGTAGCGGGAGGGCCTTCCGAGCAGTACTTC. The variable domain in full, completed from reference TRBV2 and TRBJ2-7, reads EPEVTQTPSHQVTQMGQEVILRCVPISNHLYFYWYRQILGQKVEFLVSFYNNEISEKSEIFDDQFSVERPDGSNFTLKIRSTKLEDSAMYFCASSEVAGGPSEQYFGPGTRLTVT.

The table lists this clonotype with a few counts. The gene calls are TRBV5-6 and TRBJ2-3; D not resolved. Trimming pared 6 bases from V and 2 bases from J, leaving 16 bases between. The CDR3 loop spans 15 amino acids. Germline lookup yields CDR1 SGHDT and CDR2 YYEEEE. As DNA, the CDR3 is TGTGCCAGCACCCTTGACGGCCGAATCACAGATACGCAGTATTTT. It specifies CASTLDGRITDTQYF.

The genes are TRBV5-1 and TRBJ2-7; 7 bases are shared with TRBD2. The germline CDR1 and CDR2 sequences are SGHRS and YFSETQ. The CDR3 is 16 amino acids. J was trimmed by 6 bases and V by 0 bases; bases with no gene match: 12. CDR3 amino acids: CASSLVGSRGDREQYF. The CDR3 nucleotides read TGCGCCAGCAGCTTGGTAGGGAGTCGGGGGGATCGCGAGCAGTACTTC.

This clonotype was observed a few times. V gene TRBV24-1 combines with J gene TRBJ2-6; 7 bases are shared with TRBD1. There are 16 residues in the CDR3. Trimming at V came to 5 bases and at J to 0 bases, leaving 3 bases not matched to a gene. From germline, CDR1 is KGHDR and CDR2 SFDVKD. In nucleotides, the CDR3 is TGTGCCACCAGTGGTACAGGGGTCTCTGGGGCCAACGTCCTGACTTTC. Its protein product is CATSGTGVSGANVLTF.

The chain has TRBV11-2 and TRBJ1-1; D not resolved. In germline, CDR1 is SGHAT, CDR2 FQNNGV. The CDR3 sequence is 13 residues long. Trimming took off 5 bases at V and 6 bases at J, with 13 bases between the two ends. The CDR3 protein is CASSLYRPAEAFF. The CDR3 DNA follows: TGTGCCAGCAGCCTATATAGGCCGGCTGAAGCTTTCTTT.

CDR3 amino acids: CSGMDRVNTGELFF. For the CDR3, the DNA is TGCAGCGGGATGGACAGGGTAAACACCGGGGAGCTGTTTTTT. The V call is TRBV29-1, the J call TRBJ2-2; 8 nucleotides agree with TRBD1. This CDR3 is built from 14 residues. CDR1 is SQVTM and CDR2 is ANQGSEA in the germline V gene. With V trimmed by 7 bases and J by 2 bases, 6 bases remained unmatched.

The V gene is TRBV6-1, the J gene TRBJ2-3; 12 bases map to TRBD2. This CDR3 is 17 amino acids long. Germline V gives CDR1 MNHNS, CDR2 SASEGT. V was clipped by 6 bases and J by 4 bases; unmatched bases: 11. CDR3 amino acids: CASSPETSGRGPDTQYF. CDR3 bases: TGTGCCAGCAGCCCAGAGACTAGCGGGAGAGGGCCAGATACGCAGTATTTT.